Below are 18 T cell receptor beta chains sequenced from a single sample in a study of cytomegalovirus exposure and HLA in healthy donors (dated by TCRdb to the late 2010s). The protocol used for the library was the immunoSEQ multiplex PCR assay. A mixture of 60 forward primers for TCR Vbeta segments and 13 reverse primers for TCR Jbeta segments was used in the multiplex PCR. TCRdb took this table from immuneACCESS and kept in-frame rearrangements with V and J called. Such tables lack part of the clones; where checked against another copy, unresolved V genes explain under half of the gap, and the rest is unexplained. The table for this sample lists around 120,000 clones; approximately 68% of them were counted only once. The ten largest clones take up about 1.6% of the sample. What was sequenced was PBMCs. The receptors were sampled from a man younger than 45 in good health and CMV-seropositive.

J is TRBJ1-1 and V is TRBV19; D might be TRBD1 (5 bases). CDR3 size: 13 residues. Trimming shortened V by 5 bases and J by 7 bases, and 14 bases separated the two germline ends. Germline lookup yields CDR1 LNHDA and CDR2 SQIVND (reference sequence). CDR3 protein: CASSQRDRFEAFF. The DNA for the CDR3 is TGTGCCAGTAGTCAAAGAGACAGATTTGAAGCTTTCTTT.

The CDR3 region has the DNA TGTGCCAGCAGCTTCCTCCGCGGGGAGGAATATAATTCACCCCTCCACTTT. Its protein is CASSFLRGEEYNSPLHF. This chain links TRBV13 with TRBJ1-6; D remains unclear. Trimming cost V 3 bases and J 4 bases, with 16 bases left between them. The CDR3 extends over 17 amino acids. Germline CDR1 PRHDT, CDR2 FYEKMQ (reference sequence).

This clone was observed a few times. The chain links TRBV18 to TRBJ2-3; D may be TRBD2 (5 bases). The CDR3 sequence is 15 residues long. The V gene lost 3 bases and the J gene lost 5 bases, with 15 bases spanning the gap. CDR1 is KGHSH, CDR2 LQKENI, per germline. The CDR3 region is CASSPMAGAKDTQYF. CDR3 bases: TGTGCCAGCTCACCGATGGCGGGCGCGAAAGATACGCAGTATTTT.

This chain links TRBV29-1 with TRBJ2-4; D uncertain. The CDR3 is made up of 11 amino acids. Germline CDR1 reads SQVTM; CDR2 reads ANQGSEA. V was pared by 4 bases and J by 5 bases, with 6 bases between. The CDR3 loop is CSVGRENIQYF. Written as DNA, the CDR3 is TGCAGCGTTGGTCGGGAAAACATTCAGTACTTC.

Regarding this clone: The sample holds other DNA sequences that translate to the same CDR3. The chain uses TRBV2 and TRBJ2-1, with 9 bases lining up with TRBD1. CDR3 length: 17 amino acids. J lost 5 bases, V lost 2 bases, and 10 bases had no gene match. CDR1 is SNHLY and CDR2 is FYNNEI in the germline V gene. CDR3 amino acids: CASSEWGGQGRNNEQFF. The CDR3 region has the DNA TGTGCCAGCAGTGAATGGGGGGGACAGGGACGGAACAATGAGCAGTTCTTC.

This clone was found a few times. The V call is TRBV28, the J call TRBJ1-1, with 7 bases that match TRBD1. In germline, CDR1 is MDHEN, CDR2 SYDVKM. The CDR3 is 16 residues long. V lost 6 bases to trimming and J lost 1 base; unmatched junction nucleotides: 11. The DNA for the CDR3 is TGTGCCAGCAGCCTACTTCGACAGGGCTGGAACACTGAAGCTTTCTTT. Translating it yields CASSLLRQGWNTEAFF.

The sample holds a few counts of this clone. The CDR3 DNA reads TGTGCCAGCAGCTTAGGTCTAGAGAGTGAGCAGTTCTTC. Its translation: CASSLGLESEQFF. The genes are TRBV11-3 and TRBJ2-1; D not resolved. The V gene lost 1 base and the J gene lost 9 bases, with 10 bases spanning the gap. In germline, CDR1 is SGHNT, CDR2 YENEEA. The CDR3 sequence is 13 residues long.

The V gene is TRBV4-2, the J gene TRBJ1-4; no reliable D call. Germline CDR1 and CDR2: LGHNA and YNFKEQ. There are 15 residues in the CDR3. With 1 base removed from V and 4 bases from J, the gap between germline ends came to 10 bases. The CDR3 is CASSQVGRSNEKLFF. The CDR3 DNA reads TGTGCCAGCAGCCAAGTCGGGAGGAGTAATGAAAAACTGTTTTTT.

The gene calls are TRBV29-1 and TRBJ1-4; D is undetermined. The V gene's germline CDR1 is SQVTM and CDR2 ANQGSEA. The V gene lost 6 bases and the J gene lost 3 bases, with 8 bases spanning the gap. The CDR3 has 12 amino acids. CDR3 residues: CSVWEANEKLFF. The CDR3 DNA follows: TGCAGCGTGTGGGAGGCTAATGAAAAACTGTTTTTT.

The chain recombines TRBV5-1 with TRBJ1-2; TRBD1 matches at 8 bases. Trimming took 0 bases from V and 8 from J; bases not matched to a gene: 9. The CDR3 consists of 15 residues. Germline assignment: CDR1 SGHRS and CDR2 YFSETQ. CDR3 coding DNA: TGCGCCAGCAGCTTGGGGCCCCAGGGGGCCGAAGGCTACACCTTC. Translation gives CASSLGPQGAEGYTF. Variable domain in full (rest from reference TRBV5-1 and TRBJ1-2): KAGVTQTPRYLIKTRGQQVTLSCSPISGHRSVSWYQQTPGQGLQFLFEYFSETQRNKGNFPGRFSGRQFSNSRSEMNVSTLELGDSALYLCASSLGPQGAEGYTFGSGTRLTVV.

V gene TRBV4-3 combines with J gene TRBJ2-4, with 7 bases matching TRBD2. From germline, CDR1 is LGHNA and CDR2 YSLEER. The CDR3 has 18 residues. The J segment lost 0 bases and the V segment lost 4 bases, leaving 12 bases of the junction unmatched. Here the CDR3 reads CASSLGPQAGLAKNIQYF. In DNA form, the CDR3 reads TGCGCCAGCAGCCTTGGCCCCCAAGCGGGGCTAGCCAAAAACATTCAGTACTTC.

The chain employs TRBV2 and TRBJ2-1; tentatively, D is TRBD1 (6 bases). The ends were cut back, 5 bases at V and 4 bases at J, with 12 bases in the middle. Germline V gene sequence: CDR1 SNHLY, CDR2 FYNNEI. CDR3 length equals 14 residues. The DNA for the CDR3 is TGTGCCAGCAGTAGACAGGAGAGGTACAATGAGCAGTTCTTC. It codes for CASSRQERYNEQFF.

Comment on this clone: Germline is not matched at one junction end, which may reflect a read error. The rearrangement joins TRBV7-7 to TRBJ1-1; D is perhaps TRBD1 (6 bases). The CDR3 length is 13 residues. Germline V lookup: CDR1 SSHAT, CDR2 FNYEAQ (reference sequence). CDR3 sequence: CASSRTASTEAFF. The CDR3 region has the DNA TGTGCTAGCAGCCGGACAGCCTCCACTGAAGCTTTCTTT.

V and J are TRBV9 and TRBJ2-7; D is perhaps TRBD1 (6 bases). Germline CDR1 and CDR2: SGDLS and YYNGEE. The CDR3 has 16 residues. Trimming removed 3 bases at V and 0 bases at J, with 16 bases between. The CDR3 loop is CASSAHREGLSYEQYF. As DNA, the CDR3 is TGTGCCAGCAGCGCACACAGGGAAGGCCTCTCCTACGAGCAGTACTTC.

Concerning this clone: This sample includes further DNA sequences coding for the same CDR3. The V call is TRBV28, the J call TRBJ1-1; unclear D gene. Germline V lookup: CDR1 MDHEN, CDR2 SYDVKM. The CDR3 is 15 amino acids. Trimming removed 5 bases from V and 4 bases from J, with 17 bases in between. The chain's CDR3 is CASSPPEVTTTEAFF. In DNA form, the CDR3 reads TGTGCCAGCAGTCCCCCAGAGGTGACCACCACTGAAGCTTTCTTT. The full variable domain, in which reference TRBV28 and TRBJ1-1 provide the parts outside the CDR3, is DVKVTQSSRYLVKRTGEKVFLECVQDMDHENMFWYRQDPGLGLRLIYFSYDVKMKEKGDIPEGYSVSREKKERFSLILESASTNQTSMYLCASSPPEVTTTEAFFGQGTRLTVV.

As for this clone: One junction end does not reproduce the germline sequence, and a read error may be involved. The chain combines TRBV27 with TRBJ2-7; D possibly corresponds to TRBD2 (6 bases). CDR3 length: 12 amino acids. Germline V CDR1 and CDR2: MNHEY, SMNVEV (reference sequence). The CDR3 DNA reads TGTGCCAGCATTACTCCCCGGTCGGAGGGGAACTTC. Its translation is CASITPRSEGNF.

V gene TRBV4-3 combines with J gene TRBJ2-5; D is unclear. Germline lookup yields CDR1 LGHNA and CDR2 YSLEER. Between the trimmed V and J ends, which lost 2 bases and 4 bases, there was a span of 8 bases. The length of the CDR3 is 13 residues. For the CDR3, the DNA is TGCGCCAGCAGCCAAATCCTCAGAGAGACCCAGTACTTC. Its translation is CASSQILRETQYF.

The CDR3 region is CASSLISAGQGEAFF. CDR3 in DNA: TGTGCCAGCAGCTTAATCTCGGCAGGGCAGGGTGAAGCTTTCTTT. The chain recombines TRBV11-1 with TRBJ1-1; TRBD1 might be the D (5 bases). This CDR3 spans 15 amino acids. The V gene lost 2 bases and the J gene lost 7 bases, with 17 bases spanning the gap. Germline V CDR1 and CDR2: SGHAT, FQDESV (reference sequence).